The clone carrying this TCR beta chain appeared a few times. Antigen: not known. The sample originates from a study of identical twins. After template switching added a universal primer site, the resulting cDNA carried unique molecular identifiers. TCRdb re-analysed the 5' RACE reads in MiXCR, keeping a single row per CDR3 protein. The data show about 300,000 distinct CDR3 sequences, more than 9% seen once. Germline values: CDR1 SQVTM, CDR2 ANQGSEA. Trimming cost V 8 bases and J 4 bases, with 19 bases left between them. This CDR3 has 14 residues. Regarding the study as a whole: Cord blood beta clonotypes present at high abundance carried fewer insertions; no such pattern appeared in memory repertoires.

The data also belong to a second study, concerning yellow fever vaccine responses in identical twins.

The TCR was taken from a woman aged 18-30 years in good health. The sample comprised CD8+ T cells sorted from blood. J is TRBJ2-3 and V is TRBV29-1; maybe TRBD2 (6 bases). The CDR3 DNA is TGCAGCTCGTCCTCCGGGAGTCTTTCAGATACGCAGTATTTT. Translated, it gives CSSSSGSLSDTQYF.